The sequence of this T cell receptor beta chain was determined in a study of blood T cells in healthy people across ages. Alongside a J-beta primer mix, a sample-barcoded 5' primer served in a second PCR lasting roughly 6 to 12 cycles. TCRdb re-derived calls from the 5' RACE reads in MiXCR, one entry per CDR3 protein. Of around 1,000,000 distinct CDR3 sequences in the sample, 20% to 25% were seen once. The same data also contributed to another study, on T cells of mothers and their children.

Sequencing was carried out using blood. This clonotype was obtained from a girl aged 2-9 years in good health.

The CDR3 here is CASSPYRGAGNTIYF. CDR3 coding DNA: TGCGCCAGCAGCCCGTACAGGGGTGCGGGAAACACCATATATTTT. The rearrangement uses TRBV4-3 and TRBJ1-3, with 7 bases that match TRBD1. With 4 bases clipped from V and 4 bases from J, the junction kept 7 bases outside the gene matches. CDR3 size: 15 residues. The germline V gene encodes CDR1 LGHNA and CDR2 YSLEER.